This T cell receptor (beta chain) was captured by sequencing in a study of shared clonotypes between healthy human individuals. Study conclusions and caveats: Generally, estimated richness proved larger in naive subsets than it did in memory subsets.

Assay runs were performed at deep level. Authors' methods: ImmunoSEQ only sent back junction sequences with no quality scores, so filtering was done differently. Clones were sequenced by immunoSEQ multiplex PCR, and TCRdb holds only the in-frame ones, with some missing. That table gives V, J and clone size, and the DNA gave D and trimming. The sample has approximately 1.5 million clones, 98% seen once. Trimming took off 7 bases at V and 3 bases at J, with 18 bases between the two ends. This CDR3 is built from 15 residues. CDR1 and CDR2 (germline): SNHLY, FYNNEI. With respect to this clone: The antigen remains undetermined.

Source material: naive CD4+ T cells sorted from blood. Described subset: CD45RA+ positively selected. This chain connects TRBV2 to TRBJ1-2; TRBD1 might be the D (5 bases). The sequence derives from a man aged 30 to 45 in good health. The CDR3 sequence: CASITNDSGYYGYTF. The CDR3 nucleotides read TGTGCCAGCATTACTAACGACAGCGGCTACTATGGCTACACCTTC.